These T cell receptor beta chains were read from a single sample in a study of blood T cells in healthy people across ages. MiXCR, applied by TCRdb to the 5' RACE reads, yields one record per CDR3 protein. The table has some 1.8 million distinct CDR3 sequences, about two fifths seen once; the top ten hold roughly 23%. The source material was blood. The receptors were sampled from a human donor in good health. Both conserved end residues are part of each CDR3. The order of the fields is D gene, J gene, V gene, clone size, CDR3 protein, CDR3 DNA. A D gene is named only where the DNA matches it firmly. A clone size is listed for some rows: how often the clone was seen (once, few, many), or a class if it is expanded.

>NA|TRBJ2-7|TRBV20-1|NA
CGARKVGGPYEQYF
TGCGGTGCTAGAAAGGTGGGGGGACCCTACGAGCAGTACTTC
>TRBD1|TRBJ2-3|TRBV11-2|few
CASSFEGQGPDTQYF
TGTGCCAGCAGCTTCGAGGGACAGGGACCAGATACGCAGTATTTT
>NA|TRBJ1-2|TRBV12-3/TRBV12-4|NA
CASSLSIGRGNYGYTF
TGTGCCAGCAGCCTCTCCATAGGACGGGGAAACTATGGCTACACCTTC
>NA|TRBJ2-1|TRBV5-1|NA
CASSLAPQVEQFF
TGCGCCAGCAGCTTGGCCCCACAGGTAGAGCAGTTCTTC
>TRBD1|TRBJ1-6|TRBV13|NA
CASSPGDRRNSPLHF
TGTGCCAGCAGCCCGGGGGACAGGAGGAATTCACCCCTCCACTTT
>TRBD1|TRBJ2-5|TRBV5-5|NA
CASSAGQGYQETQYF
TGTGCCAGCAGCGCCGGACAGGGGTATCAAGAGACCCAGTACTTC
>NA|TRBJ2-1|TRBV24-1|NA
CATSDLGGSQSGNSYNEQFF
TGTGCCACCAGTGATTTGGGGGGGTCCCAGTCAGGGAATTCCTACAATGAGCAGTTCTTC
>NA|TRBJ2-5|TRBV18|few
CASSPLDRKETQYF
TGTGCCAGCTCACCCCTAGACAGAAAAGAGACCCAGTACTTC
>NA|TRBJ2-7|TRBV29-1|NA
CSVESSHEQYF
TGCAGCGTTGAGTCGTCGCACGAGCAGTACTTC
>NA|TRBJ1-2|TRBV3-1|NA
CASSQLGQNDGYTF
TGTGCCAGCAGCCAATTGGGGCAGAACGATGGCTACACCTTC
>NA|TRBJ2-5|TRBV10-3|NA
CAISESGSGVKQETQYF
TGTGCCATCAGTGAGTCGGGGTCTGGCGTAAAACAAGAGACCCAGTACTTC
>TRBD1|TRBJ2-1|TRBV7-2|NA
CASSVQPRGKFF
TGTGCCAGCAGCGTCCAACCCAGGGGGAAGTTCTTC
>NA|TRBJ1-2|TRBV4-3|few
CASSYGGGSTNYGYTF
TGCGCCAGCAGTTACGGCGGGGGGTCGACTAACTATGGCTACACCTTC
>NA|TRBJ2-3|TRBV7-9|few
CASSLLPGSDGTDTQYF
TGTGCCAGCAGCTTACTGCCGGGTTCCGACGGCACAGATACGCAGTATTTT
>TRBD1|TRBJ2-2|TRBV24-1|NA
CATSDLPDRTTGELFF
TGTGCCACCAGTGATTTGCCGGACAGGACCACCGGGGAGCTGTTTTTT
>TRBD1|TRBJ2-7|TRBV27|NA
CASSLGPGQGASFEQYF
TGTGCCAGCAGTTTGGGACCGGGACAGGGGGCTTCCTTCGAGCAGTACTTC
>NA|TRBJ2-7|TRBV20-1|few
CSSASSISYEQYF
TGCAGTTCCGCTAGCTCCATCTCCTACGAGCAGTACTTC
>NA|TRBJ1-2|TRBV11-3|NA
CASSLEEARGGYGYTF
TGTGCCAGCAGCTTAGAGGAGGCGAGGGGCGGCTATGGCTACACCTTC
>NA|TRBJ1-4|TRBV9|NA
CASSVVGATNEKLFF
TGTGCCAGCAGCGTTGTGGGAGCCACGAATGAAAAACTGTTTTTT
>NA|TRBJ2-1|TRBV3-1|few
CASSQSLRTVGENEQFF
TGTGCCAGCAGCCAATCGCTCCGGACAGTGGGTGAGAATGAGCAGTTCTTC
>TRBD1|TRBJ2-7|TRBV28|once
CASSLWTGMQDEQYF
TGTGCCAGCAGTTTGTGGACAGGGATGCAGGACGAGCAGTACTTC
>TRBD2|TRBJ2-1|TRBV9|NA
CASSPPGLAGLLDEQFF
TGTGCCAGCAGCCCTCCCGGACTAGCGGGGCTCTTGGATGAGCAGTTCTTC
>NA|TRBJ2-1|TRBV11-2|NA
CASSLDQNANEQFF
TGTGCCAGCAGCTTAGATCAGAACGCAAATGAGCAGTTCTTC
>NA|TRBJ1-5|TRBV7-2|NA
CASSLGRGLGQPQHF
TGTGCCAGCAGCTTAGGACGGGGTTTGGGGCAGCCCCAGCATTTT
>NA|TRBJ1-2|TRBV7-2|NA
CASSLSARDHGYTF
TGTGCCAGCAGCTTAAGCGCCAGGGACCATGGCTACACCTTC
>NA|TRBJ1-2|TRBV7-2|NA
CASSPRAGYTF
TGTGCCAGCAGCCCCCGGGCGGGCTACACCTTC
>NA|TRBJ2-5|TRBV29-1|many
CSVIDIQETQYF
TGCAGCGTCATTGACATTCAAGAGACCCAGTACTTC
>NA|TRBJ1-1|TRBV7-2|NA
CASCNPITEAFF
TGTGCCAGCTGTAATCCGATCACTGAAGCTTTCTTT
>TRBD2|TRBJ2-1|TRBV7-2|NA
CASSPFPSASGGNEQFF
TGTGCCAGCAGTCCCTTTCCCTCGGCTAGCGGGGGTAATGAGCAGTTCTTC
>TRBD1|TRBJ1-4|TRBV10-2|many
CASSGTANEKLFF
TGCGCCAGCAGCGGGACAGCAAATGAAAAACTGTTTTTT
>TRBD1|TRBJ1-1|TRBV29-1|many
CSVGTGLNTEAFF
TGCAGCGTCGGGACAGGCCTGAACACTGAAGCTTTCTTT
>NA|TRBJ1-2|TRBV12-3/TRBV12-4|NA
CASSLVARDYGYTF
TGTGCCAGCAGTTTAGTCGCACGGGACTATGGCTACACCTTC
>TRBD1|TRBJ2-7|TRBV20-1|NA
CSAHPPGQGRYEQYF
TGCAGTGCGCACCCACCGGGACAGGGACGCTACGAGCAGTACTTC
>NA|TRBJ2-7|TRBV3-1|NA
CASSQVSNEQYF
TGTGCCAGCAGCCAAGTTTCAAACGAGCAGTACTTC
>TRBD1|TRBJ2-7|TRBV7-2|NA
CASSFLPGQGTEQYF
TGTGCCAGCAGCTTCCTCCCGGGACAGGGGACCGAGCAGTACTTC
>NA|TRBJ2-5|TRBV5-1|many
CASSLEGGSETQYF
TGCGCCAGCAGCTTGGAGGGGGGGTCGGAGACCCAGTACTTC
>NA|TRBJ2-3|TRBV7-6|NA
CASSFRLDPHRGTQYF
TGTGCCAGCAGCTTCAGACTAGACCCACATAGGGGTACGCAGTATTTT
>NA|TRBJ2-1|TRBV15|few
CATRRGGGLGEQFF
TGTGCCACTCGTAGGGGGGGGGGCCTCGGTGAGCAGTTCTTC
>NA|TRBJ2-1|TRBV4-2|NA
CASSQGGDPYNEQFF
TGTGCCAGCAGCCAAGGAGGGGACCCGTACAATGAGCAGTTCTTC
>NA|TRBJ2-7|TRBV29-1|many
CSVDKGKGYEQYF
TGCAGCGTTGACAAGGGGAAAGGCTACGAGCAGTACTTC
>TRBD2|TRBJ2-7|TRBV7-2|NA
CASSSGLAGCSSYNEQYF
TGTGCCAGCAGCTCTGGGCTAGCGGGTTGCTCCTCCTACAATGAGCAGTACTTC
>NA|TRBJ2-3|TRBV9|NA
CASSVQDDPGTDTQYF
TGTGCCAGCAGCGTCCAAGACGACCCCGGCACAGATACGCAGTATTTT
>TRBD2|TRBJ2-2|TRBV6-6|NA
CASSNQRGSVGELFF
TGTGCCAGCAGTAATCAGCGGGGGAGTGTCGGGGAGCTGTTTTTT
>TRBD1|TRBJ2-7|TRBV20-1|few
CSARDRTGYSYEQYF
TGCAGTGCTAGAGACAGGACAGGCTACTCCTACGAGCAGTACTTC
>NA|TRBJ2-5|TRBV5-1|NA
CASSRLVVGRGQETQYF
TGCGCCAGCAGCCGCCTGGTTGTAGGGAGAGGACAAGAGACCCAGTACTTC
>NA|TRBJ2-7|TRBV12-3/TRBV12-4|NA
CASSSGSLYEQYF
TGTGCCAGCAGTTCCGGATCGCTCTACGAGCAGTACTTC
>NA|TRBJ2-1|TRBV4-2|many
CASSQVRYEQFF
TGTGCCAGCAGCCAAGTTCGCTATGAGCAGTTCTTC
>TRBD1|TRBJ2-7|TRBV3-1|NA
CASSRDGRTGTYEQYF
TGTGCCAGCAGCCGAGATGGTAGGACAGGGACCTACGAGCAGTACTTC
>TRBD2|TRBJ2-1|TRBV20-1|NA
CSARGLAVIGEQFF
TGCAGTGCGCGCGGACTAGCGGTTATCGGTGAGCAGTTCTTC